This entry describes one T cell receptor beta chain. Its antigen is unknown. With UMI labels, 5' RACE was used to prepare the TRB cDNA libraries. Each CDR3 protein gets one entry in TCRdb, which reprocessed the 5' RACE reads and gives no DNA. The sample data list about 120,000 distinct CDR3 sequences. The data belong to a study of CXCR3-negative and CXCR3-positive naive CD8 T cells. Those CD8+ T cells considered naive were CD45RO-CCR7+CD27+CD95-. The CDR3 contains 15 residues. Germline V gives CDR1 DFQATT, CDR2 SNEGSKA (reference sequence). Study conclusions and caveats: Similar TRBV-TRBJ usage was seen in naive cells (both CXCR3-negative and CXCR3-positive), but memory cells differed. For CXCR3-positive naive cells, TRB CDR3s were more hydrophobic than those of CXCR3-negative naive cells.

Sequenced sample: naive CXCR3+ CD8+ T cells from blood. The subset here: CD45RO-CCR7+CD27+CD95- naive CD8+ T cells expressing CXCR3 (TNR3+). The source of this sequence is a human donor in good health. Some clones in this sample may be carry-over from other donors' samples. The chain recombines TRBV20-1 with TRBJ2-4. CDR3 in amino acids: CSASRAELAKNIQYF.